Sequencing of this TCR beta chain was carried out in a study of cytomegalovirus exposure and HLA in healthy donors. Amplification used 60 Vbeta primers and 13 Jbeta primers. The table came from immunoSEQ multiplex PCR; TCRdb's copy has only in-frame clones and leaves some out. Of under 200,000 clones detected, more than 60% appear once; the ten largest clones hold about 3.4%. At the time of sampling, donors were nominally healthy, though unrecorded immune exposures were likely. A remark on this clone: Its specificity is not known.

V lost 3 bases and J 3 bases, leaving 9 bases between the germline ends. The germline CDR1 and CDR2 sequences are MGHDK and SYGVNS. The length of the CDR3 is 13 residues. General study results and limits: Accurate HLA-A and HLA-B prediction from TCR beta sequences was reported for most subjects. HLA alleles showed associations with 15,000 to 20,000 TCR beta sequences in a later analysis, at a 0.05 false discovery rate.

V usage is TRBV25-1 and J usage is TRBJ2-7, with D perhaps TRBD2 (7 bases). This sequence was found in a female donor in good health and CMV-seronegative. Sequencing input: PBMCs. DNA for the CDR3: TGTGCCAGCAGTGAGCGGGGGCACTACGAGCAGTACTTC. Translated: CASSERGHYEQYF.